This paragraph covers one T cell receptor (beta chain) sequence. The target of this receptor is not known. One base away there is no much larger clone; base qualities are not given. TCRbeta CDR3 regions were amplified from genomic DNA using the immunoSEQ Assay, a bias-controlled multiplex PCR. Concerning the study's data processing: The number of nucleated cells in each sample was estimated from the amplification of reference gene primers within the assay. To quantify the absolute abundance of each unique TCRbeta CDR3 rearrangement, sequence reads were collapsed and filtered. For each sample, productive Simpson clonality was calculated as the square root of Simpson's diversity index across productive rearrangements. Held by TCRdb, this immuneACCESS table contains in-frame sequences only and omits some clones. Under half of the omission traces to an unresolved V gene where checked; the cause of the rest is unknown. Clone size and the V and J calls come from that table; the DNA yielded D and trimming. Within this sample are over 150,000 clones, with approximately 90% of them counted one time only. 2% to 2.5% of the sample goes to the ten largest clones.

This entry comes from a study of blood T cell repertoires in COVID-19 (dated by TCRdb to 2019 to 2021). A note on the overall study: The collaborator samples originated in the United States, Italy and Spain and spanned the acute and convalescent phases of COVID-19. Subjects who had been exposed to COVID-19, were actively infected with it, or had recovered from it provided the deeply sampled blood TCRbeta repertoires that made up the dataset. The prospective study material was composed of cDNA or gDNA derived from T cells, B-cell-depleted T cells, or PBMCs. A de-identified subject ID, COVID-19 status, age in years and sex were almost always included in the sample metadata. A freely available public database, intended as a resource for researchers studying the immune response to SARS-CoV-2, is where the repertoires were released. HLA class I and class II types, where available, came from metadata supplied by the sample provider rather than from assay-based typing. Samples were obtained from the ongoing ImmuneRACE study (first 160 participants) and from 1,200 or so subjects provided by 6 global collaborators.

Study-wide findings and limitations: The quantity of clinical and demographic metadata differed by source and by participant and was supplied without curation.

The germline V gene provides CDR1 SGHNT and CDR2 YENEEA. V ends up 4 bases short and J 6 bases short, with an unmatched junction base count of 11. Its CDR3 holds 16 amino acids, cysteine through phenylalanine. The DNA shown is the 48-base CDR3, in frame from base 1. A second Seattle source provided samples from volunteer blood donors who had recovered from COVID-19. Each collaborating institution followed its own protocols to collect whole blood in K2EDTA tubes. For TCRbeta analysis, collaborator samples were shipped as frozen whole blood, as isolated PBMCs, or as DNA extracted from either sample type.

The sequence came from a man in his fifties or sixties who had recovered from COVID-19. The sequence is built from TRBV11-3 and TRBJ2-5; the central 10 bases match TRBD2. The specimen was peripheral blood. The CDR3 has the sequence CASSSCLAGAGKTQYF. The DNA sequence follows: TGTGCCAGCAGCTCCTGTCTAGCGGGGGCGGGGAAGACCCAGTACTTC. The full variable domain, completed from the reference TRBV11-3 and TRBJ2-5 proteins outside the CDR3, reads EAGVVQSPRYKIIEKKQPVAFWCNPISGHNTLYWYLQNLGQGPELLIRYENEEAVDDSQLPKDRFSAERLKGVDSTLKIQPAELGDSAVYLCASSSCLAGAGKTQYFGPGTRLLVL.